A selection of T cell receptor beta chains follows, all from one sample in a study of cytomegalovirus exposure and HLA in healthy donors. The table came from immunoSEQ multiplex PCR; TCRdb's copy has only in-frame clones and leaves some out. The sample has roughly 180,000 clones, 65% to 85% seen once. Sample: PBMCs. These receptors came from a female donor in good health and CMV-seronegative. Each CDR3 is given with its conserved first and last residue. The D gene is left open where the match is weak.

TGTGCCAGCAGCGTACATAGCGGGACCTCCTACGAGCAGTACTTC,CASSVHSGTSYEQYF,TRBD2,TRBV9,TRBJ2-7
TGTGCCAGCAGCTTCTTGACAGGGGATAGTCAGCCCCAGCATTTT,CASSFLTGDSQPQHF,TRBD1,TRBV28,TRBJ1-5
TGCGCCAGCAGCTTGATGTCGGCCGGGGAGCTGTTTTTT,CASSLMSAGELFF,NA,TRBV5-1,TRBJ2-2
TGTGCCAGCCGGCCGGGATCGGGACTGGGAATTACAACTAATGAAAAACTGTTTTTT,CASRPGSGLGITTNEKLFF,NA,TRBV2,TRBJ1-4
TGTGCCAGCAGCAGCCGACAGGCTAGCTCCTACAATGAGCAGTTCTTC,CASSSRQASSYNEQFF,NA,TRBV7-8,TRBJ2-1
TGTGCCAGCAGATCCTACAGGGGAGAGACCCAGTACTTC,CASRSYRGETQYF,TRBD1,TRBV6-5,TRBJ2-5
TGTGCCAGCAGTTTCCAAATTGACGGCGGTGAGCAGTTCTTC,CASSFQIDGGEQFF,NA,TRBV27,TRBJ2-1
TGCAGTGCTAGATCGTTCACTGAAGCTTTCTTT,CSARSFTEAFF,NA,TRBV20-1,TRBJ1-1
TGTGCCAGCAGCTTATCAGGACTGGGGACAGGGATGAATGAGCAGTTCTTC,CASSLSGLGTGMNEQFF,TRBD1,TRBV7-7,TRBJ2-1
TGTGCCACCCGAGGCCCAGCGGCGATCACAGATACGCAGTATTTT,CATRGPAAITDTQYF,NA,TRBV6-6,TRBJ2-3
TGTGCCAGCAGCCCAAGGACAGGGGGGTTGTCTTTCTTT,CASSPRTGGLSFF,TRBD1,TRBV28,TRBJ1-1
TGTGCCAGTGCGGACAGGGGGTTCTACGAGCAGTACTTC,CASADRGFYEQYF,TRBD1,TRBV19,TRBJ2-7
TGCGCCAGCAGCTTGGACGGCTATGGCTACACCTTC,CASSLDGYGYTF,NA,TRBV5-1,TRBJ1-2